This T cell receptor beta chain appears in the sequencing data of a study of T cell changes during pregnancy in multiple sclerosis. Clones were sequenced by immunoSEQ multiplex PCR, and TCRdb holds only the in-frame ones, with some missing. The table has approximately 46,000 clones, around 91% seen once. There are 15 residues in the CDR3. Losses at the gene ends were 1 base for V and 2 bases for J; bases not matched to a gene: 3. Germline V gene data show CDR1 as LNHNV and CDR2 as YYDKDF (reference sequence). J is TRBJ2-7 and V is TRBV15, with TRBD2 matching 9 bases. The receptor comes from a female donor in good health, enrolled as a control in a pregnancy study. This sample comprised peripheral blood, obtained after pregnancy. The CDR3 protein is CATSRAAGGAYEQYF. The CDR3 DNA reads TGTGCCACCAGCAGAGCGGCGGGGGGGGCCTACGAGCAGTACTTC.